The present T cell receptor beta chain was sequenced within a study of CD8+ T cells in alopecia areata. In the case of this clone: Antigen specificity is unknown.

The CDR3 runs 13 residues. V shed 7 bases and J 7 bases; nucleotides not matched to a gene: 9. Looked up from germline, CDR1 is SQVTM and CDR2 is ANQGSEA. RNA extraction was followed by reverse transcription into cDNA, which acted as the sequencing template. TCRdb's table, derived via immunoSEQ multiplex PCR, lists solely in-frame clones and lacks some. The repertoire holds 150,000 or so clones, with around 47% as singletons. Regarding the study as a whole: Clarity of TCR sharing across patients fell short of that in mice, possibly HLA-related.

Collected material from alopecia areata patients comprised lesional scalp punch biopsies and peripheral blood. The clonotype comes from a human donor with alopecia areata. The chain joins TRBV29-1 to TRBJ2-2; 7 nucleotides align to TRBD2. The sequencing input was CD4+ T cells sorted from blood. The CDR3 nucleotides are TGCAGCGGGACTAGAACGGGATACGGGGAGCTGTTTTTT. Protein sequence: CSGTRTGYGELFF.